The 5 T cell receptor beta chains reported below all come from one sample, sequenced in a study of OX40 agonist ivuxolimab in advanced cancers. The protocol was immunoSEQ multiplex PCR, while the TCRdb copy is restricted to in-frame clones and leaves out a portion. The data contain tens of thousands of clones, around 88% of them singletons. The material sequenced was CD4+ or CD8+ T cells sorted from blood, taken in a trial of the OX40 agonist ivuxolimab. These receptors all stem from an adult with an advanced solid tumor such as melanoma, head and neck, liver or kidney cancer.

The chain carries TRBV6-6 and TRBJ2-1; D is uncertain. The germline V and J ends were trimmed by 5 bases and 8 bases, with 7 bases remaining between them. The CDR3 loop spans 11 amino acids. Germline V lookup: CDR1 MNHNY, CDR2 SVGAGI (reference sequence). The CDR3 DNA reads TGTGCCAGCAGTGGAAAGGATGAGCAGTTCTTC. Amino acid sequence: CASSGKDEQFF.

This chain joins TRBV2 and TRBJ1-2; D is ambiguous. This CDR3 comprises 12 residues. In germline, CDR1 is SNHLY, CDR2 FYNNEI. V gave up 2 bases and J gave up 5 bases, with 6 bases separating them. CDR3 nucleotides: TGTGCCAGCAGTGAATTGGGGTATGGCTACACCTTC. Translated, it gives CASSELGYGYTF.

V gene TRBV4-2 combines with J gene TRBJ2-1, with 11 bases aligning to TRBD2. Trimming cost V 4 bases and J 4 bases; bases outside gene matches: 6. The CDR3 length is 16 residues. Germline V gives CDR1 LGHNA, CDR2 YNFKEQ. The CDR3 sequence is CASSRSSGGNYNEQFF. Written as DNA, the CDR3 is TGTGCCAGCAGCCGGTCTAGCGGGGGGAATTACAATGAGCAGTTCTTC.

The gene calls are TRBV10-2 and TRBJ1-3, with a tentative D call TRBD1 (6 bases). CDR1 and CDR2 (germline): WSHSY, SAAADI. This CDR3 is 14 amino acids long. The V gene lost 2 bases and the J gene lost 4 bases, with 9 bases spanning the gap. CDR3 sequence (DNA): TGCGCCAGCAGTGAGGGGGGCGCGGGAAACACCATATATTTT. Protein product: CASSEGGAGNTIYF.

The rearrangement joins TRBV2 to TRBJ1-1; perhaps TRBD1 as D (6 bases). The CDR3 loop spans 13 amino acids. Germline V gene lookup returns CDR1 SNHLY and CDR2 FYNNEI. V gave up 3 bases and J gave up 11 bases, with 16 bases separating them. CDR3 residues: CASSEGAGIGAFF. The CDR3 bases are TGTGCCAGCAGTGAGGGGGCAGGTATTGGCGCTTTCTTT. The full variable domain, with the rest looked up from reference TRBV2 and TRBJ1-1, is EPEVTQTPSHQVTQMGQEVILRCVPISNHLYFYWYRQILGQKVEFLVSFYNNEISEKSEIFDDQFSVERPDGSNFTLKIRSTKLEDSAMYFCASSEGAGIGAFFGQGTRLTVV.